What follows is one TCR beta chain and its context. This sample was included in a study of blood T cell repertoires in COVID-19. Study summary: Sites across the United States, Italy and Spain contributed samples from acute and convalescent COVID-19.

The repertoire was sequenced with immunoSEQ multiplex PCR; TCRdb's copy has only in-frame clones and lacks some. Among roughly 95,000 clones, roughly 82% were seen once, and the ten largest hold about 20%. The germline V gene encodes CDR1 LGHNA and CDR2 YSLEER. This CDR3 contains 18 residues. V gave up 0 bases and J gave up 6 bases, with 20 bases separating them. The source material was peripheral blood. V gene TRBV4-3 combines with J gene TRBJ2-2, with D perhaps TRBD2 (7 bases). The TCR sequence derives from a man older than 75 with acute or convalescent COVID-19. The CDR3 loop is CASSQEQLGGAVAGELFF. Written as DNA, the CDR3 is TGCGCCAGCAGCCAAGAACAATTGGGGGGGGCCGTCGCCGGGGAGCTGTTTTTT.